The clone carrying this T cell receptor beta chain has a count of ten or more. The antigen remains undetermined. This record belongs to a study of T-cell reconstitution after alpha-beta-depleted transplantation in children. The study's findings and limits: Where alpha-beta T cells came from about two months after transplant was reportedly several hundred expanded graft clones. T-cell counts and diversity at one year following transplant were attributed mainly to newly produced T cells. From surviving recipient T cells and thymic progenitors came the high day-60 TCRbeta diversity observed in some patients.

Deletions cut 4 bases from V and 0 bases from J, with 19 bases between. The CDR3 loop spans 17 amino acids. CDR1 SGHDT and CDR2 YYEEEE come from the germline V gene. Unique molecular identifiers tagged the TCRbeta library. TCRdb passed the PCR reads through MiXCR, listing each CDR3 protein once. The profile shows about 200,000 distinct CDR3 sequences, approximately 17% of them singletons. Sample: PBMCs, mostly from graft donor cells, taken 360 days after TCRalphabeta/CD19-depleted stem cell transplant. This chain uses TRBV5-6 with TRBJ1-1; perhaps TRBD1 as D (5 bases). This clonotype originated in a male patient aged 2-10 years who had a stem cell transplant for acute lymphoblastic leukemia, so the T cells may come from the graft donor. The CDR3 region is CASSRRDYTFMNTEAFF. The CDR3 region has the DNA TGTGCCAGCAGCAGACGGGACTATACATTCATGAACACTGAAGCTTTCTTT.